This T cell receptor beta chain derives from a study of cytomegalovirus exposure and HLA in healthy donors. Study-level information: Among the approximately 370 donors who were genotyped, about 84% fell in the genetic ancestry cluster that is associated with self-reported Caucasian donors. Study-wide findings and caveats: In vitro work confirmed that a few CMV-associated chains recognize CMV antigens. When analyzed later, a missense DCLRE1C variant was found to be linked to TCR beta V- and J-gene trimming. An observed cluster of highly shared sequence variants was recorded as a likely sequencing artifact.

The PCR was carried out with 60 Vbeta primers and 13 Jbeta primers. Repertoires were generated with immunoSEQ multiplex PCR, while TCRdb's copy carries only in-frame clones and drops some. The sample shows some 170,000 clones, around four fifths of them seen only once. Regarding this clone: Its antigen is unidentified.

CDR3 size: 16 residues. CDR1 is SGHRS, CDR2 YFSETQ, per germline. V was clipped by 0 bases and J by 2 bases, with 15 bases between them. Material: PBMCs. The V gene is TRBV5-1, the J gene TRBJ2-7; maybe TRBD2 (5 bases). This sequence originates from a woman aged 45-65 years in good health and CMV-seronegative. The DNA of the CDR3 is TGCGCCAGCAGCTTGGCCAAGGTCGGGATAACCTACGAGCAGTACTTC. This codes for CASSLAKVGITYEQYF.